The 10 T cell receptor beta chains listed next were all sequenced from one sample in a study of identical twins. TCRdb used MiXCR to reprocess the 5' RACE reads, holding one entry per CDR3 protein. The sample has 1.5 million or so distinct CDR3 sequences, roughly a third seen once; the top ten hold under 0.35%. Sequencing was carried out using cord blood. All receptors derive from a newborn girl in good health.

The chain employs TRBV20-1 and TRBJ2-4; 9 bases align to TRBD1. The end of the DNA is better explained by TRBJ2-5, so the J call may be wrong. CDR3 length: 15 residues. Germline lookup yields CDR1 DFQATT and CDR2 SNEGSKA (reference sequence). The CDR3 protein is CSALPGQGPQETQYF. CDR3 DNA sequence: TGCAGTGCTCTACCGGGACAGGGCCCCCAAGAGACCCAGTACTTC.

This rearrangement joins TRBV6-1 to TRBJ1-2; D gene unclear. There are 13 residues in the CDR3. Germline assignment: CDR1 MNHNS and CDR2 SASEGT. V shed 3 bases and J shed 5 bases, with 10 bases lying between them. The CDR3 loop reads CASSDLEGYGYTF. The CDR3 DNA reads as TGTGCCAGCAGTGATCTTGAAGGTTATGGCTACACCTTC.

The chain is built from TRBV20-1 and TRBJ2-7; TRBD2 matches 13 bases. CDR3 length equals 18 residues. CDR1 and CDR2 (germline): DFQATT, SNEGSKA (reference sequence). V was pared by 2 bases and J by 0 bases, with 10 bases of the junction left unmatched. CDR3 DNA: TGCAGTGCTAGAAGATACACTAGCGGGAGGGTCAGCTCCTACGAGCAGTACTTC. Amino acid sequence: CSARRYTSGRVSSYEQYF.

With respect to this clonotype: Given a much more abundant clone one base away, this may be a read error. The V and J genes are TRBV28 and TRBJ1-6, with TRBD1 matching over 9 bases. The germline gives CDR1 MDHEN, CDR2 SYDVKM. The CDR3 has 14 amino acids. CDR3 DNA sequence: TGTGCCAGCAGTTGGACAGGGGATAATTCACCCCCCCACTTT. It encodes CASSWTGDNSPPHF.

This clonotype was seen only a few times. The chain is built from TRBV5-1 and TRBJ2-1; D could derive from TRBD1 or TRBD2 (5 bases each). The CDR3 runs 16 residues. CDR1 and CDR2 from the germline V gene are SGHRS and YFSETQ. Trimming left V 0 bases short and J 7 bases short, with 17 bases between. CDR3 sequence: CASSLELGTVENEQFF. The DNA of the CDR3 is TGCGCCAGCAGCTTGGAATTAGGGACCGTGGAAAATGAGCAGTTCTTC.

The chain couples TRBV6-2 or TRBV6-3 to TRBJ1-2; D is perhaps TRBD1 (6 bases). Germline loops: CDR1 MNHEY, CDR2 SVGEGT. This CDR3 region has 15 residues. V was shortened by 6 bases and J by 3 bases, with 17 bases between the two germline ends. CDR3 nucleotide sequence: TGTGCCAGCAGCATTGTGCAGGGGAGGTACTATGGCTACACCTTC. Encoded protein: CASSIVQGRYYGYTF.

The chain is built from TRBV24-1 and TRBJ2-5, with unresolved D. Trimming pared 1 base from V and 2 bases from J, leaving 4 bases between. This CDR3 is 13 amino acids long. Germline V gene lookup returns CDR1 KGHDR and CDR2 SFDVKD. The CDR3 nucleotides read TGTGCCACCAGTGATTTACCGCAAGAGACCCAGTACTTC. Its protein product is CATSDLPQETQYF.

This clonotype was seen a handful of times. This sequence joins TRBV10-2 and TRBJ1-5, with TRBD1 as a possible D gene (6 bases). Looked up from germline, CDR1 is WSHSY and CDR2 is SAAADI. This CDR3 region has 16 residues. Trimming removed 6 bases from V and 5 bases from J, with 20 bases in between. Written as DNA, the CDR3 is TGCGCCAGCAGGGCAGGGGCGGTTATCGACGATCAGCCCCAGCATTTT. Translating gives CASRAGAVIDDQPQHF.

V gene TRBV7-2 combines with J gene TRBJ2-7; 9 positions agree with TRBD2. Losses at the gene ends were 5 bases for V and 7 bases for J; bases not matched to a gene: 12. Looked up from germline, CDR1 is SGHTA and CDR2 is FQGNSA. This CDR3 is 15 amino acids long. CDR3 bases: TGTGCCAGCAGCGAAGATGGCGGGAGGGCCGTTGAGCAGTACTTC. Its translation: CASSEDGGRAVEQYF.

This clonotype was seen a handful of times. The J gene is TRBJ2-7, the V gene TRBV4-1, with 9 bases fitting TRBD1. Germline assignment: CDR1 MGHRA and CDR2 YSYEKL. V shed 0 bases and J 0 bases; nucleotides not matched to a gene: 3. CDR3 size: 16 residues. The CDR3 coding sequence is TGCGCCAGCAGCCAAGAACCGACAGGGGGCTCCTACGAGCAGTACTTC. Protein: CASSQEPTGGSYEQYF.